These T cell receptor beta chains were read from a single sample in a study of PD-1 blockade in mismatch repair-deficient tumors. Measured with immunoSEQ multiplex PCR; TCRdb has only the in-frame clones, and not every one. The sample contains approximately 130,000 clones, approximately 90% of which appear only once. This sample comprised peripheral blood, obtained 44 weeks after starting pembrolizumab. Receptors were obtained from an adult with mismatch repair-deficient cancer. Both conserved end residues are part of each CDR3. A D gene is named only where the DNA matches it firmly. The listing skips clone size in some rows; elsewhere it reads once, few, many or a size class.

d_call j_call clone_size v_call cdr3_aa cdr3_nt
- TRBJ2-4 - TRBV7-6 CASSLGVLHIQYF TGTGCCAGCAGCTTAGGGGTGTTGCACATTCAGTACTTC
- TRBJ2-7 once TRBV6-1 CASSEATGTEEQYF TGTGCCAGCAGTGAAGCGACAGGGACTGAAGAGCAGTACTTC
TRBD1 TRBJ2-5 - TRBV12-5 CASGLGLQGAQTQYF TGTGCTAGTGGTTTGGGCTTACAGGGGGCCCAGACCCAGTACTTC
TRBD1 TRBJ1-4 once TRBV4-1 CASSPGQGAEKLFF TGCGCCAGCAGCCCGGGACAGGGGGCCGAAAAACTGTTTTTT
- TRBJ2-3 - TRBV6-6 CASSYLLVSTDTQYF TGTGCCAGCAGTTACTTACTAGTGAGCACAGATACGCAGTATTTT
TRBD2 TRBJ2-1 - TRBV7-9 CASSETSGSSDEQFF TGTGCCAGCAGCGAAACTAGCGGGAGTTCCGATGAGCAGTTCTTC
- TRBJ2-7 - TRBV4-3 CASSQGRGDEQYF TGCGCCAGCAGCCAAGGTCGAGGGGACGAGCAGTACTTC
TRBD2 TRBJ2-1 - TRBV7-9 CASSFPTFPGGGYNEQFF TGTGCCAGCAGCTTCCCCACCTTCCCGGGAGGTGGGTACAATGAGCAGTTCTTC
- TRBJ1-1 - TRBV7-2 CASGRGGTEAFF TGTGCCAGCGGGCGCGGCGGGACTGAAGCTTTCTTT
TRBD1 TRBJ2-2 - TRBV10-3 CATNPGDRVSDTGELFF TGTGCCACCAACCCCGGGGACAGGGTATCCGACACCGGGGAGCTGTTTTTT
- TRBJ2-2 - TRBV21-1 CASSKVTRAGELFF TGTGCCAGCAGCAAAGTTACCAGGGCGGGGGAGCTGTTTTTT
- TRBJ1-5 - TRBV25-1 CASSEYRDGQPQHF TGTGCCAGCAGTGAATATAGGGACGGTCAGCCCCAGCATTTT
TRBD1 TRBJ2-7 - TRBV27 CASMDRGHSYEQYF TGTGCCAGCATGGACAGGGGGCACTCCTACGAGCAGTACTTC
- TRBJ1-1 - TRBV11-2 CASSLNGNTEAFF TGTGCCAGCAGCTTGAACGGGAACACTGAAGCTTTCTTT
- TRBJ2-3 - TRBV29-1 CSVNRVSTDTQYF TGCAGCGTTAACAGGGTCAGCACAGATACGCAGTATTTT
- TRBJ2-7 - TRBV2 CASSDRALSSYEQYF TGTGCCAGCAGTGATCGGGCCCTGAGCTCCTACGAGCAGTACTTC
TRBD1 TRBJ1-2 - TRBV4-3 CASSQATGHYGYTF TGCGCCAGCAGCCAGGCGACAGGGCACTATGGCTACACCTTC
TRBD2 TRBJ2-7 - TRBV6-5 CASSLSGLASYEQYF TGTGCCAGCAGTCTGTCGGGACTAGCGTCCTACGAGCAGTACTTC
TRBD2 TRBJ2-3 - TRBV5-1 CASSAGTSGKDTQYF TGCGCCAGCAGCGCCGGGACTAGCGGGAAAGATACGCAGTATTTT
- TRBJ2-1 - TRBV6-5 CASSLTASSGYNEQFF TGTGCCAGCAGTTTGACAGCCAGCTCAGGCTACAATGAGCAGTTCTTC
- TRBJ1-2 - TRBV10-2 CASSESGGYGYTF TGCGCCAGCAGTGAGTCGGGAGGATATGGCTACACCTTC
TRBD1 TRBJ1-2 - TRBV18 CASSPGQDYGYTF TGTGCCAGCTCACCAGGACAGGACTATGGCTACACCTTC
TRBD2 TRBJ2-3 - TRBV4-3 CASSLSGLAGDTQYF TGCGCCAGCAGCCTGAGTGGACTAGCGGGGGATACGCAGTATTTT
- TRBJ2-3 - TRBV9 CASSPKPVHHLSTDTQYF TGTGCCAGCAGCCCAAAGCCGGTCCACCACCTTTCCACAGATACGCAGTATTTT
- TRBJ1-1 - TRBV19 CASQTGNTEAFF TGTGCCAGTCAGACAGGGAACACTGAAGCTTTCTTT
- TRBJ2-1 - TRBV13 CASSPEGTSNEQFF TGTGCCAGCAGCCCAGAAGGAACTAGCAATGAGCAGTTCTTC
TRBD1 TRBJ2-7 - TRBV5-4 CASSLRQGQTYEQYF TGTGCCAGCAGCTTACGACAGGGCCAGACCTACGAGCAGTACTTC
TRBD1 TRBJ2-7 few TRBV2 CASSEGTGYYEQYF TGTGCCAGCAGTGAAGGGACAGGTTACTACGAGCAGTACTTC
TRBD2 TRBJ2-1 - TRBV19 CATTSGRLWVEQFF TGTGCCACAACTAGCGGGAGGCTCTGGGTTGAGCAGTTCTTC
- TRBJ2-1 - TRBV25-1 CASSGIGDGEQFF TGTGCCAGCAGTGGAATCGGGGATGGGGAGCAGTTCTTC
- TRBJ1-1 - TRBV29-1 CSVEGSGLTEAFF TGCAGCGTTGAAGGTTCAGGGCTCACTGAAGCTTTCTTT
- TRBJ2-1 - TRBV6-4 CASSEQWGGNEQFF TGTGCCAGCAGTGAACAATGGGGCGGCAATGAGCAGTTCTTC
TRBD2 TRBJ2-7 - TRBV6-1 CASSRLAGEAEQYF TGTGCCAGCAGCCGACTAGCGGGAGAAGCCGAGCAGTACTTC
- TRBJ2-2 - TRBV30 CAWSVTGLGELFF TGTGCCTGGAGTGTAACAGGGCTCGGGGAGCTGTTTTTT
TRBD1 TRBJ2-7 - TRBV25-1 CASSEGNRGSYEQYF TGTGCCAGCAGTGAGGGTAACAGGGGGTCCTACGAGCAGTACTTC
- TRBJ2-5 once TRBV20-1 CSARPGETQYF TGCAGTGCTAGACCCGGAGAGACCCAGTACTTC
TRBD1 TRBJ1-5 once TRBV5-1 CASSGGTGDGWPQHF TGCGCCAGCAGCGGGGGTACAGGGGACGGGTGGCCCCAGCATTTT
- TRBJ2-2 - TRBV4-1 CASSQTVVAPGELFF TGCGCCAGCAGCCAGACCGTTGTCGCGCCCGGGGAGCTGTTTTTT
- TRBJ2-3 once TRBV5-6 CASSQGPDTQYF TGTGCCAGCAGCCAGGGGCCAGATACGCAGTATTTT
TRBD2 TRBJ2-7 - TRBV7-9 CASSHTTSGSREQYF TGTGCCAGCAGCCACACGACTAGCGGGAGTCGTGAGCAGTACTTC
- TRBJ2-1 - TRBV30 CAWSVGARYLYNEQFF TGTGCCTGGAGTGTAGGGGCCCGATACTTGTACAATGAGCAGTTCTTC
- TRBJ1-2 - TRBV27 CASSLFGRGGYTF TGTGCCAGCAGTTTATTCGGCAGGGGCGGCTACACCTTC
TRBD1 TRBJ2-4 - TRBV2 CASSPLGGTGLNIQYF TGTGCCAGCAGCCCACTCGGGGGGACAGGGCTAAACATTCAGTACTTC
- TRBJ2-6 - TRBV5-1 CASSLGTAAPSGANVLTF TGCGCCAGCAGCTTGGGGACCGCGGCCCCCTCTGGGGCCAACGTCCTGACTTTC
TRBD2 TRBJ2-7 - TRBV6-1 CASSELAGSYEQYF TGTGCCAGCAGTGAACTAGCGGGTTCCTACGAGCAGTACTTC
- TRBJ2-5 - TRBV7-9 CASSEKGRRETQYF TGTGCCAGCAGCGAAAAGGGGCGTAGAGAGACCCAGTACTTC
TRBD1 TRBJ2-5 - TRBV5-4 CASSQGTNRGETQYF TGTGCCAGCAGCCAAGGGACGAACAGGGGGGAGACCCAGTACTTC